This T cell receptor (beta chain) was sequenced in a study of OX40 agonist ivuxolimab in advanced cancers. The study in broad terms: Ivuxolimab was a fully human IgG2 agonistic monoclonal antibody targeting the costimulatory receptor OX40 (CD134). Intravenous ivuxolimab was administered to patients every 2 weeks at six dose levels: 0.01, 0.1, 0.3, 1.5, 3 and 10 mg/kg. A male proportion of roughly 80% and a mean age of approximately 60 years, ranging from roughly 23 to 85, were recorded for the dose-escalation cohort. Patients were allowed to have had prior anti-PD-1, anti-PD-L1 or anti-CTLA-4 therapy, and roughly 40% of the dose-escalation patients had been treated with checkpoint inhibitors. The paper reports the monotherapy dose-escalation portion (N = 52 patients) of the phase I ivuxolimab trial. Of the roughly 52 dose-escalation patients, hepatocellular carcinoma was present in approximately 20, melanoma in approximately 15, renal cell carcinoma in 9 and head and neck cancer in 9. The purpose of peripheral TCRbeta sequencing was to test whether ivuxolimab changed TCR sequence diversity and led to clonal T-cell expansion. Partial responses were achieved by three dose-escalation patients, of whom one had hepatocellular carcinoma and two had cutaneous melanoma.

Patients with autoimmune disease history or receiving systemic immunosuppression were excluded from the trial. Peripheral blood for TCR sequencing was drawn from every dose cohort at baseline, at cycle 4 day 1 and at cycle 7 day 1. Samples came from an open-label, multicenter, first-in-human phase I dose-escalation trial of ivuxolimab. Adults with locally advanced or metastatic melanoma, renal cell, hepatocellular, or head and neck squamous cell carcinoma were enrolled in the trial. Before TCR sequencing, CD4+ and CD8+ T cells were separately sorted from peripheral blood. The study at large found these results: After ivuxolimab, expanded clones were on average more numerous among CD8+ T cells than among CD4+ T cells. Low levels of normalized T-cell clonal expansion were also shown by some nonresponding patients. The antigen specificity of the peripheral T cells that underwent clonal expansion was not determined. In the 0.1-3.0 mg/kg groups, partial responders had among the lowest normalized peripheral clonal expansion, particularly in CD8+ T cells. At doses from 0.1 to 3.0 mg/kg, clonal expansion was seen in both CD4+ and CD8+ blood T cells between baseline and week 6.

CDR1 SGHVS and CDR2 FNYEAQ were looked up in the germline V gene. V loses 2 bases, J loses 5 bases, and the germline ends lie 9 bases apart. Reading from cysteine to phenylalanine, the CDR3 counts 13 amino acids. CDR3 DNA only is kept here, 39 bases in frame from base 1. In regard to this clone: This clone's antigen is unknown. The input lacks base qualities; no much larger clone sits a single base away.

Genomic DNA was isolated from the sorted cells so that the TCRbeta CDR3 region could be sequenced. TCRbeta CDR3 regions were sequenced using the immunoSEQ Assay. In its TCRdb copy, this immuneACCESS table keeps in-frame sequences only and misses some clones. Where compared with another copy, unresolved V genes explain less than half of these, and the others have no known cause. The sample contains tens of thousands of clones, 92% of them found a single time. The biggest ten clones account for under 4% of the sample. Sample: CD4+ or CD8+ T cells sorted from blood, taken in a trial of the OX40 agonist ivuxolimab. This sequence was found in an adult with an advanced solid tumor such as melanoma, head and neck, liver or kidney cancer. The sequence is built from TRBV7-6 and TRBJ1-1, with the D gene uncertain. The DNA sequence is TGTGCCAGCAGCTTAAACACGGGAACTGAAGCTTTCTTT. Its protein is CASSLNTGTEAFF.